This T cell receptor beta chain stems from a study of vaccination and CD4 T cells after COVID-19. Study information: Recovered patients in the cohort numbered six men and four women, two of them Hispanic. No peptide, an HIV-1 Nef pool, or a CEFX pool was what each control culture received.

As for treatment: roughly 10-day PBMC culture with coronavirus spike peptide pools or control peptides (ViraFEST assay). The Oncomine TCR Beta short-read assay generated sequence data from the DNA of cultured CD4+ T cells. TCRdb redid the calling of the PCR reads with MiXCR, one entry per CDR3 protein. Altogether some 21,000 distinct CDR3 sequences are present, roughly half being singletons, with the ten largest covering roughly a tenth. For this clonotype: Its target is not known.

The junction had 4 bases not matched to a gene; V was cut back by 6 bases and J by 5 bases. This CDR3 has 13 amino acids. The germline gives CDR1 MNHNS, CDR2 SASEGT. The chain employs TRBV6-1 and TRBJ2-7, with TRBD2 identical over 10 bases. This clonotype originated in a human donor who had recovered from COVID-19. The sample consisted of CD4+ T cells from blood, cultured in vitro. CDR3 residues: CASSPSGSHEQYF. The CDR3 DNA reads TGTGCCAGCAGCCCTAGCGGGAGCCACGAGCAGTACTTC.